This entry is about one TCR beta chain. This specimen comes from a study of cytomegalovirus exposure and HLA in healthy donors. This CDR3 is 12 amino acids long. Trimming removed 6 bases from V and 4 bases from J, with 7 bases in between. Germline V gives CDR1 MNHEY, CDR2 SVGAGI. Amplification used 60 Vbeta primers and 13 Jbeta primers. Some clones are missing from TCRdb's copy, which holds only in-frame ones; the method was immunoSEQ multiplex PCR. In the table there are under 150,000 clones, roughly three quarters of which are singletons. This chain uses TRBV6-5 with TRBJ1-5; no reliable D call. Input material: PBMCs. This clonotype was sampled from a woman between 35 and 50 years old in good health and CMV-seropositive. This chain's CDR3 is CASSTLNQPQHF. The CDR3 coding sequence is TGTGCCAGCAGCACTTTAAATCAGCCCCAGCATTTT.